The rows below give T cell receptor beta chains drawn from one sample of a study of circulating CD8 cells and anti-PD-1 response in melanoma. TCRdb fed the reads into MiXCR, producing one record per CDR3 protein. The repertoire holds roughly 320 distinct CDR3 sequences, with around 12% as singletons. The specimen was CD8+ T cells from PBMCs, collected at baseline or after one month of anti-PD-1 therapy (not recorded which). Receptors originate from a human donor with melanoma. Both conserved end residues are part of each CDR3. D genes are given only for firm matches. A row's size may be missing; if present it is once, few, many or a size class.

>NA|TRBV2|large|TRBJ1-6
TGTGCCAACGGGGATTCACCCCTCCACTTT
CANGDSPLHF
>TRBD2|TRBV19|medium-sized|TRBJ2-2
TGTGCCAGCGACGGACTAGCGGACACCGGGGAGCTGTTTTTT
CASDGLADTGELFF
>NA|TRBV20-1|large|TRBJ2-7
TGCAGTGCTAGAGATCATGCCAGCCTCTCCTACGAGCAGTACTTC
CSARDHASLSYEQYF
>NA|TRBV20-1|large|TRBJ2-3
TGCAGTGCTAGAGATCCCGGGACTGAGGTCAGCCTTGGGCAGTATTTT
CSARDPGTEVSLGQYF
>NA|TRBV29-1|large|TRBJ2-4
TGCAGCGTTGTTGCCTCACGAGGGGCCCACCGGAACATTCAGTACTTC
CSVVASRGAHRNIQYF
>NA|TRBV29-1|large|TRBJ2-5
TGCAGCGTTGCCCATGGAACAGGGCTCAGGGAGACCCAGTACTTC
CSVAHGTGLRETQYF
>NA|TRBV27|hyperexpanded|TRBJ2-1
TGTGCCAGCAGTTCCACAGACAATGAGCAGTTCTTC
CASSSTDNEQFF
>NA|TRBV20-1|large|TRBJ2-1
TGCAGTGCTAGTGACGGCGGGGACTACAATGAGCAGTTCTTC
CSASDGGDYNEQFF
>NA|TRBV19|NA|TRBJ1-1
TGCTTCTATGGGGCAGGGCGACTGAACACTGAAGCTTTCTTT
CFYGAGRLNTEAFF
>TRBD2|TRBV28|large|TRBJ2-3
TGTGCCAGCAGTTTCCTAGCGGGCACAGATACGCAGTATTTT
CASSFLAGTDTQYF
>TRBD1|TRBV2|large|TRBJ2-1
TGTGCCGGGGAAGGGGGCAGCCGCAATGAGCAGTTCTTC
CAGEGGSRNEQFF
>NA|TRBV5-5|large|TRBJ2-2
TGTGCCAGCAGTCTGGCCGAGGCCGGGGAGCTGTTTTTT
CASSLAEAGELFF
>TRBD2|TRBV6-4|large|TRBJ2-3
TGTGCCAGCAGTGCAGATAGCGGGGCAGTAGATACGCAGTATTTT
CASSADSGAVDTQYF
>NA|TRBV7-3|NA|TRBJ2-5
TGTGCCAGCAGCCCCCAGGGCTCGGAGACCCAGTACTTC
CASSPQGSETQYF
>NA|TRBV18|large|TRBJ2-1
TGTGCCAGCCCCCCGAGGGCCACGGGCCCCCCCGATGAGCAGTTCTTC
CASPPRATGPPDEQFF
>TRBD2|TRBV6-1|few|TRBJ2-1
TGTACCAGCAGTGAAGGGACTAGCTACAATGAGCAGTTCTTC
CTSSEGTSYNEQFF
>NA|TRBV7-4|NA|TRBJ2-7
TGTGCCGGCAGCTTTTACCTGAGCTCCTACGAGCAGTACTTC
CAGSFYLSSYEQYF
>TRBD2|TRBV6-4|large|TRBJ2-1
TGTGCCAGCAGTGACTCTAGCGGGGGGGCCAATGAGCAGTTCTTC
CASSDSSGGANEQFF
>NA|TRBV14|large|TRBJ2-7
TGTGCCAGCAGCCAAGGCTACGAGCAGTACTTC
CASSQGYEQYF
>NA|TRBV7-3|large|TRBJ2-1
TGTGCCAGCAGCTCCGGGACTTACTCCTACAATGAGCAGTTCTTC
CASSSGTYSYNEQFF
>TRBD2|TRBV7-2|large|TRBJ2-3
TGTGCCAGCAGCTTCCTAGCGGGGGGGCCGTATTTT
CASSFLAGGPYF
>NA|TRBV11-2|large|TRBJ1-6
TGTGCCAGCAGCAACGACTATAATTCACCCCTCCACTTT
CASSNDYNSPLHF
>NA|TRBV20-1|medium-sized|TRBJ2-7
TGCAGTGCCAGATATCCACAGGCCTACGAGCAGTACTTC
CSARYPQAYEQYF
>TRBD2|TRBV24-1|large|TRBJ2-3
TGTGCCACCAGTGATTGGACTAGCGGGGGGGCCGGAGATACGCAGTATTTT
CATSDWTSGGAGDTQYF
>NA|TRBV12-3/TRBV12-4|large|TRBJ2-1
TGTGCCAGCAGTTATCAGGAGAGCTCCTACAATGAGCAGTTCTTC
CASSYQESSYNEQFF
>TRBD2|TRBV19|large|TRBJ2-1
TGTGCCAGTAGTATACGGGGGGGCTACAATGAGCAGTTCTTC
CASSIRGGYNEQFF
>TRBD2|TRBV6-6|large|TRBJ2-3
TGTGCCAGCAGTTACCTAGCGGGGGGGCAAGATACGCAGTATTTT
CASSYLAGGQDTQYF
>TRBD1|TRBV28|large|TRBJ2-1
TGTGCCAGCAGTACCCAGGACAGGGGATATGTCTATGAGCAGTTCTTC
CASSTQDRGYVYEQFF
>NA|TRBV19|large|TRBJ1-5
TGTGCCAGTAGGAGCTGGGGCAGGGATCAGCCCCAGCATTTT
CASRSWGRDQPQHF
>NA|TRBV25-1|large|TRBJ1-2
TGTGCCAGCAGACACCACGTCCGTCTAATGGCGGGCTACACCTTC
CASRHHVRLMAGYTF
>TRBD2|TRBV20-1|large|TRBJ2-2
TGCAGTGCTGGTCCGACTAGCGGGTACGGGGAGCTGTTTTTT
CSAGPTSGYGELFF
>TRBD2|TRBV27|medium-sized|TRBJ2-1
TGTGCCAGCAGTTCCCCTAGCGGCCCCTATGAGCAGTTCTTC
CASSSPSGPYEQFF
>NA|TRBV6-4|large|TRBJ2-6
TGTGCCAGCAGTGAGGACATCTCTGGGGCCAACGTCCTGACTTTC
CASSEDISGANVLTF
>TRBD1|TRBV10-2|few|TRBJ2-6
TGCGCCAGCAGTGCAACCGGGACAGGGGGCTTCTCTGGGGCCAACGTCCTGACTTTC
CASSATGTGGFSGANVLTF
>NA|TRBV27|large|TRBJ2-2
TGTGCCAGCAGTAATCCCGAACTAGGGCAGGGGGAGCTGTTTTTT
CASSNPELGQGELFF
>NA|TRBV20-1|large|TRBJ2-7
TGCAGTGCTAGAGTTTTGGCAGGAGACTACGAGCAGTACTTC
CSARVLAGDYEQYF
>NA|TRBV6-1|NA|TRBJ2-2
TGTGCCAGCAGTGATTCGGACACCGGGGAGCTGTTTTTT
CASSDSDTGELFF
>NA|TRBV20-1|large|TRBJ2-5
TGCAGTGCTAGAGATTATACCGCCGCCCAAGAGACCCAGTACTTC
CSARDYTAAQETQYF
>TRBD2|TRBV19|medium-sized|TRBJ2-2
TGTGCCTGTAGTACCCCTGGGACTAGCGGGGGCCGGAACACCGGGGAGCTGTTTTTT
CACSTPGTSGGRNTGELFF
>NA|TRBV6-4|medium-sized|TRBJ2-1
TGTGCCAGCAGTGACTCGGGGGGCTACAATGAGCAGTTCTTC
CASSDSGGYNEQFF